This T cell receptor (beta chain) was sequenced for a study of post-analysis software for immune sequencing data. Findings and caveats of the study: Pronounced co-clustering by F measure was evident among identically batched samples.

In this sample, this clonotype is medium-sized. Antigen unknown. Unique molecular identifiers were carried by the TCR beta cDNA libraries. Roughly 500,000 cDNA molecules came from around 1 to 9.1 million T cells. MiXCR, applied by TCRdb to the PCR reads, yields one record per CDR3 protein. This table has about 500,000 distinct CDR3 sequences, roughly 45% appearing once. Specimen: blood. This TCR was recovered from a girl aged 5-17 years with multiple sclerosis.

The CDR3 region is CSAQPDINSYEQYF. In DNA, the CDR3 is TGCAGTGCCCAACCCGACATTAACTCCTACGAGCAGTACTTC. The rearrangement joins TRBV20-1 to TRBJ2-7, with unresolved D. The CDR3 consists of 14 residues. In germline, CDR1 is DFQATT, CDR2 SNEGSKA (reference sequence). The ends were cut back, 6 bases at V and 0 bases at J, with 15 bases in the middle.